This T cell receptor (beta chain) was recorded in a study of control samples from healthy donors and cancer patients. Assay used: immunoSEQ multiplex PCR; TCRdb lists only in-frame clones, some missing. The repertoire holds roughly 130,000 clones, with approximately 91% as singletons. V was trimmed by 0 bases and J by 1 base, leaving 12 bases between them. CDR3 length: 15 residues. CDR1 and CDR2 (germline): GTSNPN, SVGIG (reference sequence). This receptor was identified in a middle-aged man in good health. The rearrangement joins TRBV30 to TRBJ1-2; D may be TRBD1 (6 bases). Input material: blood. The CDR3 loop reads CAWSVGGGSNYGYTF. The CDR3 DNA reads as TGTGCCTGGAGTGTAGGGGGGGGCAGTAACTATGGCTACACCTTC. Using reference TRBV30 and TRBJ1-2 for the parts outside the CDR3, the full variable domain is SQTIHQWPATLVQPVGSPLSLECTVEGTSNPNLYWYRQAAGRGLQLLFYSVGIGQISSEVPQNLSASRPQDRQFILSSKKLLLSDSGFYLCAWSVGGGSNYGYTFGSGTRLTVV.